The source of this TCR beta chain is a study of blood T cell repertoires in COVID-19. Turning to the study itself: COVID-19 samples from acute and convalescent phases originated in the United States, Italy and Spain. Nucleic acid was either cDNA or gDNA, and it came from T cells, B-cell-depleted T cells, or PBMCs.

Authors' processing steps: Amplifying reference gene primers gave estimates of nucleated cell counts. The data were produced by immunoSEQ multiplex PCR, yet TCRdb's version contains in-frame clones alone and is incomplete. V and J calls and clone size are given by that table; D and trimming were obtained from the DNA. The sample contains about 53,000 clones, 82% of which appear only once. Trimming pared 4 bases from V and 4 bases from J, leaving 16 bases between. The germline CDR1 and CDR2 sequences are SQVTM and ANQGSEA. The CDR3 is 14 amino acids. Sequencing was done on a sample of peripheral blood. This TCR derives from a woman aged 55-69 years with acute or convalescent COVID-19. V usage is TRBV29-1 and J usage is TRBJ1-2, with D perhaps matching TRBD1 (5 bases). CDR3 sequence reads: CSVGFRETSYGYTF. The CDR3 region has the DNA TGCAGCGTTGGTTTCAGGGAAACGAGCTATGGCTACACCTTC.